The 24 T cell receptor beta chains below all came from one sample that was sequenced in a study of blood T cell repertoires in COVID-19. Only in-frame clones appear in the TCRdb table, and some are missing; sequencing was by immunoSEQ multiplex PCR. The sample has roughly 200,000 clones, approximately 86% seen once. The material sequenced was peripheral blood. The receptor source for this set is a man aged 55-75 years with acute or convalescent COVID-19.

The V and J genes are TRBV5-6 and TRBJ1-2; tentative D call: TRBD1 (6 bases). V was cut by 2 bases and J by 0 bases, with 17 bases left in between. Germline V gene lookup returns CDR1 SGHDT and CDR2 YYEEEE. The CDR3 totals 17 residues. The DNA for the CDR3 is TGTGCCAGCAGCTTTTTTTCAGGGGAGGGTACTAACTATGGCTACACCTTC. It encodes CASSFFSGEGTNYGYTF. The full variable domain, in which reference TRBV5-6 and TRBJ1-2 provide the parts outside the CDR3, is DAGVTQSPTHLIKTRGQQVTLRCSPKSGHDTVSWYQQALGQGPQFIFQYYEEEERQRGNFPDRFSGHQFPNYSSELNVNALLLGDSALYLCASSFFSGEGTNYGYTFGSGTRLTVV.

The gene calls are TRBV19 and TRBJ2-3, with TRBD2 as a possible D gene (5 bases). CDR3 length: 13 amino acids. V was trimmed by 4 bases and J by 4 bases, leaving 9 bases between them. Germline loops: CDR1 LNHDA, CDR2 SQIVND (reference sequence). CDR3: CASSTTSADTQYF. The CDR3 DNA sequence: TGTGCCAGTAGTACCACTAGTGCAGATACGCAGTATTTT.

V gene TRBV11-2 combines with J gene TRBJ2-3, with D perhaps TRBD1 (5 bases). CDR1 is SGHAT and CDR2 is FQNNGV in the germline V gene. Trimming took 1 base from V and 4 from J, leaving 15 bases between them. The CDR3 sequence is 16 residues long. CDR3 DNA: TGTGCCAGCAGCTTAGGGAACAGGATTGTTGCAGATACGCAGTATTTT. As protein: CASSLGNRIVADTQYF.

This chain links TRBV11-3 with TRBJ2-1, with TRBD2 identical over 12 bases. V was clipped by 1 base and J by 4 bases; unmatched bases: 5. The CDR3 totals 17 residues. Germline-derived CDR1 and CDR2 are SGHNT and YENEEA. CDR3 loop: CASSLGPTSGGYNEQFF. DNA for the CDR3: TGTGCCAGCAGCTTAGGCCCAACTAGCGGGGGGTACAATGAGCAGTTCTTC.

The chain employs TRBV6-4 and TRBJ2-7, with TRBD1 matching over 10 bases. Germline trimming cut 4 bases from V and 4 bases from J; bases unmatched to any gene: 4. CDR1 and CDR2 from the germline V gene are MRHNA and SNTAGT. The CDR3 covers 14 residues. The DNA of the CDR3 is TGTGCCAGCAGTGCGGACAGGGGGTCGTACGAGCAGTACTTC. Its translation: CASSADRGSYEQYF.

The rearrangement uses TRBV9 and TRBJ2-1, with D possibly being TRBD2 (6 bases). CDR3 size: 15 residues. Germline CDR1 reads SGDLS; CDR2 reads YYNGEE. The V end was cut by 0 bases, the J end by 1 base, with 8 bases between. For the CDR3, the DNA is TGTGCCAGCAGCGTAGGGGCGGGATCCTACAATGAGCAGTTCTTC. It translates to CASSVGAGSYNEQFF. The whole variable domain, remainder taken from reference TRBV9 and TRBJ2-1, is DSGVTQTPKHLITATGQRVTLRCSPRSGDLSVYWYQQSLDQGLQFLIQYYNGEERAKGNILERFSAQQFPDLHSELNLSSLELGDSALYFCASSVGAGSYNEQFFGPGTRLTVL.

The V and J genes are TRBV19 and TRBJ1-5; D remains unclear. Trimming pared 4 bases from V and 0 bases from J, leaving 10 bases between. This CDR3 has 15 amino acids. Germline assignment: CDR1 LNHDA and CDR2 SQIVND (reference sequence). CDR3 DNA: TGTGCCAGTAGTAAAACTCCTCTTAGCAATCAGCCCCAGCATTTT. Its translation is CASSKTPLSNQPQHF.

The CDR3 bases are TGTGCCAGTAGTAGAGGGACAGGGAACGGCTACACCTTC. Its protein is CASSRGTGNGYTF. This rearrangement joins TRBV19 to TRBJ1-2; TRBD1 matches 9 bases. V trimming: 4 bases; J trimming: 8 bases; junction bases outside the gene matches: 5. CDR1 and CDR2 (germline): LNHDA, SQIVND (reference sequence). This CDR3 region has 13 residues. Complete variable domain (other parts from reference TRBV19 and TRBJ1-2): DGGITQSPKYLFRKEGQNVTLSCEQNLNHDAMYWYRQDPGQGLRLIYYSQIVNDFQKGDIAEGYSVSREKKESFPLTVTSAQKNPTAFYLCASSRGTGNGYTFGSGTRLTVV.

V and J are TRBV27 and TRBJ2-1, with 7 bases lining up with TRBD1. V shed 6 bases, J shed 5 bases, and the junction held 10 bases outside the gene matches. Germline CDR1 is MNHEY and CDR2 is SMNVEV (reference sequence). The CDR3 is 15 residues long. For the CDR3, the DNA is TGTGCCAGCAGATCCCGACAGGGCTCTAACAATGAGCAGTTCTTC. This codes for CASRSRQGSNNEQFF.

The rearrangement uses TRBV7-6 and TRBJ1-3, with D possibly being TRBD1 (6 bases). Germline CDR1 SGHVS, CDR2 FNYEAQ. This CDR3 has 16 amino acids. The V end was cut by 4 bases, the J end by 0 bases, with 13 bases between. The CDR3, as DNA: TGTGCCAGCAGCTCTTACAGGGATAGCTCTGGAAACACCATATATTTT. Translation: CASSSYRDSSGNTIYF. Combining the CDR3 with reference TRBV7-6 and TRBJ1-3 gives the whole variable domain GAGVSQSPRYKVTKRGQDVALRCDPISGHVSLYWYRQALGQGPEFLTYFNYEAQQDKSGLPNDRFSAERPEGSISTLTIQRTEQRDSAMYRCASSSYRDSSGNTIYFGEGSWLTVV.

The chain is built from TRBV12-3 or TRBV12-4 and TRBJ1-4, with D perhaps matching TRBD1 (5 bases). The germline V and J ends were trimmed by 10 bases and 0 bases, with 9 bases remaining between them. The CDR3 loop spans 13 amino acids. The CDR3, as DNA: TGTGCCACCAGACAGTCAACTAATGAAAAACTGTTTTTT. Amino acids: CATRQSTNEKLFF.

The V and J genes are TRBV27 and TRBJ1-2; 9 positions match TRBD1. The germline CDR1 and CDR2 sequences are MNHEY and SMNVEV (reference sequence). V was pared by 5 bases and J by 6 bases, with 10 bases of the junction left unmatched. This CDR3 contains 15 residues. The CDR3 DNA reads TGTGCCAGCAGTCCCCCCCGACAGGGGGTCCATGGCTACACCTTC. Translating gives CASSPPRQGVHGYTF.

The chain employs TRBV28 and TRBJ2-5; 14 positions match TRBD2. The CDR3 is made up of 17 amino acids. V was clipped by 6 bases and J by 1 base; unmatched bases: 7. The germline V gene encodes CDR1 MDHEN and CDR2 SYDVKM. The CDR3 DNA reads TGTGCCAGCAGCTTCGGGACTAGCGGGGGACCCCAAGAGACCCAGTACTTC. Translating it yields CASSFGTSGGPQETQYF. Full variable domain (outside the CDR3, taken from reference TRBV28 and TRBJ2-5): DVKVTQSSRYLVKRTGEKVFLECVQDMDHENMFWYRQDPGLGLRLIYFSYDVKMKEKGDIPEGYSVSREKKERFSLILESASTNQTSMYLCASSFGTSGGPQETQYFGPGTRLLVL.

V is TRBV5-1 and J is TRBJ2-3; 8 bases align to TRBD2. Germline assignment: CDR1 SGHRS and CDR2 YFSETQ. The CDR3 has 16 amino acids. Trimming removed 6 bases from V and 0 bases from J; junction bases left unmatched: 9. The CDR3 region has the DNA TGCGCCAGCAAGGGGCCGGGGGGGATGAGCACAGATACGCAGTATTTT. This sequence encodes CASKGPGGMSTDTQYF.

The rearrangement uses TRBV7-8 and TRBJ2-3, with TRBD2 matching over 8 bases. The germline V gene has CDR1 SGHVS and CDR2 FQNEAQ. The CDR3 is 15 amino acids. With 1 base clipped from V and 9 bases from J, the junction kept 9 bases outside the gene matches. The chain's CDR3 is CASSLGRGALSTQYF. The CDR3 nucleotides are TGTGCCAGCAGCTTAGGGCGGGGGGCACTCAGCACGCAGTATTTT.

The chain uses TRBV11-2 and TRBJ2-2; 10 nucleotides match TRBD1. This CDR3 has 17 amino acids. The J segment lost 2 bases and the V segment lost 3 bases, leaving 6 bases of the junction unmatched. The germline CDR1 and CDR2 sequences are SGHAT and FQNNGV. CDR3 bases: TGTGCCAGCAGCTTTCCGACAGGGGGCTTTAACACCGGGGAGCTGTTTTTT. It specifies CASSFPTGGFNTGELFF.

The chain links TRBV5-1 to TRBJ1-3; 12 positions agree with TRBD1. The CDR3 length is 19 residues. Unmatched junction bases numbered 14, after V lost 7 bases and J lost 0 bases. The germline V gene encodes CDR1 SGHRS and CDR2 YFSETQ. The CDR3 reads CASRPTGTGGDNSGNTIYF. As DNA, the CDR3 is TGCGCCAGCCGACCCACAGGGACAGGGGGCGACAACTCTGGAAACACCATATATTTT.

The chain joins TRBV6-1 to TRBJ2-1; tentatively, D is TRBD1 (5 bases). Trimming left V 7 bases short and J 8 bases short, with 9 bases between. The germline V gene has CDR1 MNHNS and CDR2 SASEGT. This CDR3 has 11 residues. The CDR3 DNA reads as TGTGCCAGCATACTGGGGCATGAGCAGTTCTTC. This encodes CASILGHEQFF.

Turning to this clone: Other DNA sequences from this sample encode an identical CDR3 as well. J is TRBJ2-3 and V is TRBV5-6; D is perhaps TRBD1 (6 bases). V was cut by 3 bases and J by 3 bases, with 11 bases left in between. The germline CDR1 and CDR2 sequences are SGHDT and YYEEEE. This CDR3 comprises 14 residues. This CDR3 reads CASSSGQGTDTQYF. In nucleotides, the CDR3 is TGTGCCAGCAGCTCCGGTCAGGGGACAGATACGCAGTATTTT.

This chain uses TRBV7-6 with TRBJ2-7; a weak D match, TRBD2 (6 bases). V shed 1 base and J shed 4 bases, with 11 bases lying between them. This CDR3 has 14 residues. The germline V gene has CDR1 SGHVS and CDR2 FNYEAQ. CDR3 sequence (DNA): TGTGCCAGCAGCTTAGGTGGGGGGACGTACGAGCAGTACTTC. The encoded protein is CASSLGGGTYEQYF.

The chain carries TRBV6-5 and TRBJ1-6; TRBD1 aligns across 10 bases. CDR1 and CDR2 (germline): MNHEY, SVGAGI. V shed 7 bases and J 12 bases; nucleotides not matched to a gene: 9. CDR3 length: 14 residues. Written as DNA, the CDR3 is TGTGCCAGCACCCACAGGGACAGGGGATTACCCCTCCACTTT. Translated, it gives CASTHRDRGLPLHF.

This rearrangement joins TRBV5-6 to TRBJ1-5; D perhaps matches TRBD1 (6 bases). The CDR3 consists of 16 residues. From germline, CDR1 is SGHDT and CDR2 YYEEEE. V gave up 6 bases and J gave up 2 bases, with 18 bases separating them. The CDR3 is CASTSRGGAGNQPQHF. The CDR3 coding sequence is TGTGCCAGCACCTCCCGGGGGGGGGCGGGCAATCAGCCCCAGCATTTT.

V and J are TRBV19 and TRBJ1-2; 7 bases match TRBD1. CDR1 and CDR2 (germline): LNHDA, SQIVND (reference sequence). The trim removed 6 bases at V and 4 bases at J, leaving 5 bases unmatched. This CDR3 has 13 residues. CDR3 sequence (DNA): TGTGCCAGTAGCCCCAGGGACAGCTATGGCTACACCTTC. Protein: CASSPRDSYGYTF.

The chain links TRBV5-1 to TRBJ1-1, with 8 positions matching TRBD1. Trimming took 2 bases from V and 0 from J; bases not matched to a gene: 3. Germline lookup yields CDR1 SGHRS and CDR2 YFSETQ. This CDR3 contains 15 residues. CDR3 loop: CASSFAGGLNTEAFF. CDR3 nucleotide sequence: TGCGCCAGCAGCTTCGCAGGGGGCTTGAACACTGAAGCTTTCTTT.